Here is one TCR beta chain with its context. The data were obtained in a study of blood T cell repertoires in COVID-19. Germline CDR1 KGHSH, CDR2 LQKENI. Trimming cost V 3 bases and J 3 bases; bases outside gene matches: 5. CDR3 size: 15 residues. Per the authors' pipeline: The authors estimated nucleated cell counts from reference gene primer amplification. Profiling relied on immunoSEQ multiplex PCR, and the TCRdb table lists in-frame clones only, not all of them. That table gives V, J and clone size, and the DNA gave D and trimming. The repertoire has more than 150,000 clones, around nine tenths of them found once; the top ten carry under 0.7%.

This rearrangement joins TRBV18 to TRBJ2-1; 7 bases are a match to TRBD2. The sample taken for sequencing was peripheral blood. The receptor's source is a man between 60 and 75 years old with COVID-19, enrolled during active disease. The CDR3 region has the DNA TGTGCCAGCTCACCTTCTGGACTAGTCTACAATGAGCAGTTCTTC. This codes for CASSPSGLVYNEQFF.